The clone carrying this TCR beta chain occurred once. Its matching antigen is unknown. The sample belongs to a study of cytomegalovirus exposure and HLA in healthy donors. After removal of 9 bases from V and 3 bases from J, the junction contained 9 bases not matched to a gene. The CDR3 runs 15 residues. Germline V gene lookup returns CDR1 MRHNA and CDR2 SNTAGT. This PCR relied on a set of 60 Vbeta primers and 13 Jbeta primers. Per the authors' pipeline: In a later analysis, the count reached about 80 million unique TCR beta chains, with roughly 11 million shared. Sequencing used immunoSEQ multiplex PCR; TCRdb keeps in-frame clones, though not all of them. That table furnishes V, J and clone size, whereas the DNA furnished D and trimming. This sample has more than 50,000 clones; less than 75% occur once, and the top ten carry 25%. The study's findings and limits: For most TCR beta V segments, an earlier analysis put the productive rate at about 90% or about 30% of the time.

Sequenced: PBMCs. V is TRBV6-4 and J is TRBJ1-5; 9 bases map to TRBD1. This TCR came from a man aged 45-65 years in good health and CMV-seropositive. Here the CDR3 reads CASSTGTGFNQPQHF. CDR3 sequence (DNA): TGTGCCAGTAGTACCGGGACAGGGTTCAATCAGCCCCAGCATTTT.